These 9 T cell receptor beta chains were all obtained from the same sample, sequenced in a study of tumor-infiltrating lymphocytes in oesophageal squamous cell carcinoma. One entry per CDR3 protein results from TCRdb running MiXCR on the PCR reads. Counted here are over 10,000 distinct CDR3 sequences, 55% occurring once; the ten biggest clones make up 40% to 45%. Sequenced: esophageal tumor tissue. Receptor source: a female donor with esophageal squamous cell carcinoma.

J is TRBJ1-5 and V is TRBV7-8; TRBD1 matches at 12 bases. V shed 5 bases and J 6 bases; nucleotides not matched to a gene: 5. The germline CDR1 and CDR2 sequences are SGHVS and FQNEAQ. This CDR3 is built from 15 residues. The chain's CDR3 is CASSGGTGGLQPQHF. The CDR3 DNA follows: TGTGCCAGCAGCGGAGGGACAGGGGGCCTTCAGCCCCAGCATTTT.

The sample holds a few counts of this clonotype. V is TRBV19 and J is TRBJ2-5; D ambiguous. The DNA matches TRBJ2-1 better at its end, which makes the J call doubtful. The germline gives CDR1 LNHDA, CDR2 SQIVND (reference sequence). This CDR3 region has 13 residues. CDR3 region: CASSIAGLNEQFF. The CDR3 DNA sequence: TGTGCCAGTAGTATAGCGGGTTTGAATGAGCAGTTCTTC.

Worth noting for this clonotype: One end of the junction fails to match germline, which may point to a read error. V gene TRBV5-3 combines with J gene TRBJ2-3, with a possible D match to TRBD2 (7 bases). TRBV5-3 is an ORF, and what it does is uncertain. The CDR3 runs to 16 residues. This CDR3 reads CASSLGGTRSTDTQYF. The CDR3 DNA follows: TGTGCCAGCAGCTTGGGGGGGACAAGGAGCACAGATACGCAGTATTTT.

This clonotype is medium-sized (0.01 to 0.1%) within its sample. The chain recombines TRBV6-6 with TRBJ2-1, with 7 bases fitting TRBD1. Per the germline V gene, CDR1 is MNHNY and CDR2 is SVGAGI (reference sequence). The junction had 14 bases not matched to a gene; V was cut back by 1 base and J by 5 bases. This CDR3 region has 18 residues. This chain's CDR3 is CASSYWAPSTGSNNEQFF. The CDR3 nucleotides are TGTGCCAGCAGTTACTGGGCCCCTTCGACAGGGTCCAACAATGAGCAGTTCTTC.

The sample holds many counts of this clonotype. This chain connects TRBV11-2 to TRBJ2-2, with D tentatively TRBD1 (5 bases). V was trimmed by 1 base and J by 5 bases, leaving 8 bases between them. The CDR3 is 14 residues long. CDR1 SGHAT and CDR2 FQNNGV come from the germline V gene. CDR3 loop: CASSLGPGTGELFF. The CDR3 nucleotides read TGTGCCAGCAGCTTAGGGCCAGGGACCGGGGAGCTGTTTTTT.

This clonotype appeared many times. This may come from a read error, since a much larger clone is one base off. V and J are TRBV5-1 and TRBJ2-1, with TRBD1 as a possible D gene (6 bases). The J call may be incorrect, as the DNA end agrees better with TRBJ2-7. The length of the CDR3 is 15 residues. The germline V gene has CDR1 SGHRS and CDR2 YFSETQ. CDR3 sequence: CASSLTGTNYNEQYF. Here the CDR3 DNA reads TGCGCCAGCAGCCTTACCGGGACAAACTACAATGAGCAGTACTTC.

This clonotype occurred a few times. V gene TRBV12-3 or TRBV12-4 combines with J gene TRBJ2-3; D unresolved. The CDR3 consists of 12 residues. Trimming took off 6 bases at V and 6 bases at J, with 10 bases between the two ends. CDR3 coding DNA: TGTGCCAGCAGACCGAATGGGGATACGCAGTATTTT. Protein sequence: CASRPNGDTQYF.

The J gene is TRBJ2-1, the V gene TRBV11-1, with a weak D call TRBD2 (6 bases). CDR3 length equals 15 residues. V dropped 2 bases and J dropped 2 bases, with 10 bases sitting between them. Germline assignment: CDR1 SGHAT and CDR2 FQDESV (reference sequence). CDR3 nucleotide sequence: TGTGCCAGCAGCTTAATGGAGGGGCCCTACAATGAGCAGTTCTTC. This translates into CASSLMEGPYNEQFF.

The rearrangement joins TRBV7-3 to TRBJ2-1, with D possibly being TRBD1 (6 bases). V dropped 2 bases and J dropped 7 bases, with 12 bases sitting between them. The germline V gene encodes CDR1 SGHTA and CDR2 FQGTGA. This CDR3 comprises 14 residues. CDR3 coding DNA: TGTGCCAGCAGCTTAGCTGCAGGGGCGAATGAGCAGTTCTTC. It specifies CASSLAAGANEQFF.